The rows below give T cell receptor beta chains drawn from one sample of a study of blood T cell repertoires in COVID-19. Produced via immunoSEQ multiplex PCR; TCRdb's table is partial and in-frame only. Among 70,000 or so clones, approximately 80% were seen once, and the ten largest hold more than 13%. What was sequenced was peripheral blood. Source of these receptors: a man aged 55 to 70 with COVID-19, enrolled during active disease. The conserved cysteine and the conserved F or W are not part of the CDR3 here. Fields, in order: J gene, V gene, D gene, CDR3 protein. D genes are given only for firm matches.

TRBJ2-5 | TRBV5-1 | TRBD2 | ASSLLLLAGEGGETQY
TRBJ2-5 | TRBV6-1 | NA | ASSEVGGGIETQY
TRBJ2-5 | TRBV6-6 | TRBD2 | ASSWASGGQETQY
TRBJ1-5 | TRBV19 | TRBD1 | ASSRQGKNQPQH
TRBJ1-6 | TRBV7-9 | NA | ASSLQNRNSPLH
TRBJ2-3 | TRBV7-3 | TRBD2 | ASSSQLAGGPTDTQY
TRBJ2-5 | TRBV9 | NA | ASSVGAREETQY
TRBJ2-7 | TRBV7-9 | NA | ASSLDITTTGGEQY
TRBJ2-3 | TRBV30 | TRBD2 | AWSPASGGGDTQY
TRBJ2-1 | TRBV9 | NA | ASSVGAGNLYNEQF
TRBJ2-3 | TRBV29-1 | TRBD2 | SGEREGRDTQY
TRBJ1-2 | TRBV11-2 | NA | ASSDGTGGYGYT
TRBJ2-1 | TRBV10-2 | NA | ASSGRGVNEQF
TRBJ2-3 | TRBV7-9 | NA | ASSFGTPEN
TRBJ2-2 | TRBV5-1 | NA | ASSLAAGELF
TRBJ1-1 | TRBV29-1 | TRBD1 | SVLTGGTEAF
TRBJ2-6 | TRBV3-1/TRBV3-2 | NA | ASSPSVGANVLT
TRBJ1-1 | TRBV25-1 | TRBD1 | ASSPRDRVNTEAF
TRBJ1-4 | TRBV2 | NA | ASGQSNEKLF
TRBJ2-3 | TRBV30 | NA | AWSVRGGSSTDTQY
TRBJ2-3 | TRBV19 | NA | ASSGGESTDTQY
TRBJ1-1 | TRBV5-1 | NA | ASSLVGGHTEAF
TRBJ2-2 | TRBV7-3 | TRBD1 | ASSPRGPTNTGELF
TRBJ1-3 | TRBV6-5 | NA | ASSYSSGGGGNTIY
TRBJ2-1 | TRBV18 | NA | ASSGQYNEQF
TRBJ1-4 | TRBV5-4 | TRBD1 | ASSPQGMEKLF
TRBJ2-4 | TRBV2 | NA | ASSKDFKNIQY